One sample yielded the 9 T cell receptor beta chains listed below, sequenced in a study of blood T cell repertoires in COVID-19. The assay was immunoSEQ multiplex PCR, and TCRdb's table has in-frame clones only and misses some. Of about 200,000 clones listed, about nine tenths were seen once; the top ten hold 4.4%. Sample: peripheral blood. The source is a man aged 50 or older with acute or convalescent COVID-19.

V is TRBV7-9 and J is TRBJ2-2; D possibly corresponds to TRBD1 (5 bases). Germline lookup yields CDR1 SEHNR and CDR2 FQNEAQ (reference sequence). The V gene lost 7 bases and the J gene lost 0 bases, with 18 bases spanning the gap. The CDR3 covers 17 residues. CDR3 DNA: TGTGCCAGCAACAGGAACCCAGCCCGACCGAACACCGGGGAGCTGTTTTTT. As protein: CASNRNPARPNTGELFF.

In nucleotides, the CDR3 is TGTGCCAGTAGTATAGGTAGTGCGAAAGAAAAACTGTTTTTT. This encodes CASSIGSAKEKLFF. The chain combines TRBV19 with TRBJ1-4; D is unclear. Germline V gives CDR1 LNHDA, CDR2 SQIVND (reference sequence). Trimming took 1 base from V and 8 from J, leaving 11 bases between them. This CDR3 is 14 amino acids long.

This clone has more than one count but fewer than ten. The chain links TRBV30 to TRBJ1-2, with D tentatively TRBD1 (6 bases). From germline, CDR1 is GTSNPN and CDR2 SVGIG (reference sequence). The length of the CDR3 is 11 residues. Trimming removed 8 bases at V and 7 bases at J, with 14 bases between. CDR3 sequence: CAGKDSSGYTF. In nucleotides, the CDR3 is TGTGCCGGGAAGGACAGTTCTGGCTACACCTTC. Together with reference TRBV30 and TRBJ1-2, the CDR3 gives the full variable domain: SQTIHQWPATLVQPVGSPLSLECTVEGTSNPNLYWYRQAAGRGLQLLFYSVGIGQISSEVPQNLSASRPQDRQFILSSKKLLLSDSGFYLCAGKDSSGYTFGSGTRLTVV.

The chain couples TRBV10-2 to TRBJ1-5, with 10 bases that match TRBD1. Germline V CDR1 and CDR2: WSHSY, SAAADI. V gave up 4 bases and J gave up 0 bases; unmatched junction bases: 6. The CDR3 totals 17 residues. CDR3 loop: CASSATGGGLSNQPQHF. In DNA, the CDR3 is TGCGCCAGCAGTGCGACAGGGGGCGGTCTTAGCAATCAGCCCCAGCATTTT.

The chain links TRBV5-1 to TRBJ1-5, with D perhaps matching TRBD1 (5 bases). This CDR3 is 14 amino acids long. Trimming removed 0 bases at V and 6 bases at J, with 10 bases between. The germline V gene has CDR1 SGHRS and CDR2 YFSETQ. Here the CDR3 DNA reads TGCGCCAGCAGCTTGGACCCGGGGGTTCAGCCCCAGCATTTT. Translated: CASSLDPGVQPQHF.

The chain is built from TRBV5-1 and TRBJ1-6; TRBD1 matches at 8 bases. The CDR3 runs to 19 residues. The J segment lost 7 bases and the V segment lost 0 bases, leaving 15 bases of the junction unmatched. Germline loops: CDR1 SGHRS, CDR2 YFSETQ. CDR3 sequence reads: CASSLVWRREDRENSPLHF. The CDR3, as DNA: TGCGCCAGCAGCTTGGTTTGGAGGAGGGAGGACAGGGAAAATTCACCCCTCCACTTT.

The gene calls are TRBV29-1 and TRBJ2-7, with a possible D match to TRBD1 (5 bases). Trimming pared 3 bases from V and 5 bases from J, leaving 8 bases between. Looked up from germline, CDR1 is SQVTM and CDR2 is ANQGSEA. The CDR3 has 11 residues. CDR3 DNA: TGCAGCGTTGAGAAGACAGACGAGCAGTACTTC. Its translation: CSVEKTDEQYF.

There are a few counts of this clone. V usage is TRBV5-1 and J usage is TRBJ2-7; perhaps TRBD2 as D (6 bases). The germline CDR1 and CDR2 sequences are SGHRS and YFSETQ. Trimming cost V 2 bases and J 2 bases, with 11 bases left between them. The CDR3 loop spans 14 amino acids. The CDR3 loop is CASSFSLAAYEQYF. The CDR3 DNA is TGCGCCAGCAGCTTTTCACTAGCCGCCTACGAGCAGTACTTC.

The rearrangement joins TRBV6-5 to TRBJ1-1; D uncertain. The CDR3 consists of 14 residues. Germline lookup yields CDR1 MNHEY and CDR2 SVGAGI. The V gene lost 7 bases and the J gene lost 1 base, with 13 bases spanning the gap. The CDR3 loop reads CASTREYTNTEAFF. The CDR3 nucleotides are TGTGCCAGCACTCGGGAATATACGAACACTGAAGCTTTCTTT.